This T cell receptor beta chain was identified during a study of T-cell memory formation after mild COVID-19. Background on the study: TCR clusters largely stayed donor specific. Notes on the study in general: The study found balanced CD4/CD8 in clones contracting day 15 to 85 and a CD4+ lean in later expanders. Clones which contracted sat mainly in CM and EM if CD4+, and in EMRA if CD8+.

On this clonotype: Its antigen is still unknown.

This CDR3 spans 15 amino acids. The V end was cut by 5 bases, the J end by 2 bases, with 12 bases between. Germline V lookup: CDR1 MNHEY, CDR2 SVGEGT. Amplification by 5'RACE using constant-segment primers produced TCR alpha and TCR beta cDNA libraries that carried sample barcodes and UMIs. TCRdb used MiXCR to reprocess the 5' RACE reads, holding one entry per CDR3 protein. The data show approximately 390,000 distinct CDR3 sequences, about 15% seen once. The sample was PBMCs or a T cell subset sorted from them (not recorded which). V and J are TRBV6-2 or TRBV6-3 and TRBJ1-4; D not certain. The TCR originated in a young man who had mild COVID-19 (a few samples of this study predate the infection). Cell type and time point are not known. The CDR3 DNA reads as TGTGCCAGCAGTCCCTCGGTTGCGACTAATGAAAAACTGTTTTTT. Amino acid sequence: CASSPSVATNEKLFF.